A single T cell receptor beta chain is shown here with its context. As yet, its antigen is unknown. The data were taken from a study of beta chain features in type 1 diabetes. Trimming stripped 5 bases from V and 6 bases from J, with 17 bases between. Germline V gene data show CDR1 as SQVTM and CDR2 as ANQGSEA. This CDR3 is 13 amino acids long. Findings and caveats of the study: Sampled from patients, naive, central memory and Treg TCRB repertoires appeared more similar than those sampled from healthy donors. Among all four CD4+ subsets, Type 1 diabetes patients had TCRB CDR3s that were moderately but significantly shorter.

Purity of each sorted population was above 98%. The investigators reverse transcribed all of the isolated RNA, so they sequenced expressed TCRB transcripts. Clones were read by immunoSEQ multiplex PCR, and TCRdb kept only the in-frame ones, dropping some. The sample includes a few hundred thousand clones, approximately 16% seen only once; the top ten take approximately 0.087%. V is TRBV29-1 and J is TRBJ2-7, with D possibly being TRBD1 (5 bases). This sequence originates from a man aged 25 to 45 with type 1 diabetes. What was sequenced was naive CD4+ T cells from blood. In nucleotides, the CDR3 is TGCAGCGTTACTGAACGTCTCCAGGGCGAGCAGTACTTC. It specifies CSVTERLQGEQYF.